This is a list of T cell receptor beta chains from one sample in a study of cytomegalovirus exposure and HLA in healthy donors. Clones were sequenced by immunoSEQ multiplex PCR, and TCRdb holds only the in-frame ones, with some missing. The sample carries fewer than 250,000 clones, 82% recorded once. The specimen sequenced was PBMCs. The receptor set was obtained from a man aged 35 to 55 in good health and CMV-seropositive. CDR3s include the opening cysteine and the closing phenylalanine or tryptophan. The D gene is left open where the match is weak. Only some rows state a clone size, as once, few, many or a class for expanded clones.

abundance: NA; v_gene: TRBV5-1; j_gene: TRBJ2-3; d_gene: NA; CDR3aa: CASSFGRSASTDTQYF; CDR3nt: TGCGCCAGCAGCTTCGGTAGGAGTGCTAGCACAGATACGCAGTATTTT
abundance: few; v_gene: TRBV11-3; j_gene: TRBJ2-5; d_gene: NA; CDR3aa: CASRDYRGGETQYF; CDR3nt: TGTGCCAGTAGAGACTACAGGGGAGGAGAGACCCAGTACTTC
abundance: once; v_gene: TRBV29-1; j_gene: TRBJ2-7; d_gene: TRBD1; CDR3aa: CSVAGTDSYEQYF; CDR3nt: TGCAGCGTCGCCGGGACAGACTCCTACGAGCAGTACTTC
abundance: NA; v_gene: TRBV5-6; j_gene: TRBJ2-3; d_gene: TRBD1; CDR3aa: CASSIYRGARDTQYF; CDR3nt: TGTGCCAGCAGCATATACAGGGGAGCCAGGGATACGCAGTATTTT
abundance: few; v_gene: TRBV9; j_gene: TRBJ2-3; d_gene: NA; CDR3aa: CASSVDGDSTDTQYF; CDR3nt: TGTGCCAGCAGCGTAGACGGGGATAGCACAGATACGCAGTATTTT
abundance: once; v_gene: TRBV27; j_gene: TRBJ2-7; d_gene: TRBD1; CDR3aa: CASSSSGTVGNYEQYF; CDR3nt: TGTGCCAGCAGTTCCTCCGGGACAGTGGGCAACTACGAGCAGTACTTC
abundance: NA; v_gene: TRBV5-1; j_gene: TRBJ2-5; d_gene: TRBD2; CDR3aa: CASSLVSGETQYF; CDR3nt: TGCGCCAGCAGCTTAGTTAGCGGGGAGACCCAGTACTTC
abundance: NA; v_gene: TRBV18; j_gene: TRBJ2-2; d_gene: NA; CDR3aa: CASSIWTQEGGELFF; CDR3nt: TGTGCCAGCTCTATCTGGACTCAAGAGGGCGGGGAGCTGTTTTTT
abundance: NA; v_gene: TRBV29-1; j_gene: TRBJ1-1; d_gene: NA; CDR3aa: CSVASGNTEAFF; CDR3nt: TGCAGCGTTGCGAGTGGGAACACTGAAGCTTTCTTT
abundance: NA; v_gene: TRBV6-1; j_gene: TRBJ1-1; d_gene: NA; CDR3aa: CASSEDRGTEAFF; CDR3nt: TGTGCCAGCAGTGAAGACCGCGGGACTGAAGCTTTCTTT
abundance: few; v_gene: TRBV6-5; j_gene: TRBJ1-1; d_gene: NA; CDR3aa: CASSYDGANTEAFF; CDR3nt: TGTGCCAGCAGTTATGATGGGGCGAACACTGAAGCTTTCTTT
abundance: NA; v_gene: TRBV19; j_gene: TRBJ2-5; d_gene: TRBD1; CDR3aa: CASSTTDREETQYF; CDR3nt: TGTGCCAGTAGTACCACGGACAGGGAAGAGACCCAGTACTTC
abundance: NA; v_gene: TRBV7-2; j_gene: TRBJ2-1; d_gene: TRBD2; CDR3aa: CATLLSGSAYNEQFF; CDR3nt: TGTGCCACCCTCCTGAGCGGGAGTGCCTACAATGAGCAGTTCTTC
abundance: NA; v_gene: TRBV6-1; j_gene: TRBJ1-3; d_gene: NA; CDR3aa: CASSEWGGSGNTIYF; CDR3nt: TGTGCCAGCAGTGAGTGGGGGGGCTCTGGAAACACCATATATTTT
abundance: NA; v_gene: TRBV7-2; j_gene: TRBJ2-2; d_gene: TRBD2; CDR3aa: CASSPIAGGANTGELFF; CDR3nt: TGTGCCAGCAGTCCTATAGCGGGAGGCGCGAACACCGGGGAGCTGTTTTTT
abundance: few; v_gene: TRBV7-3; j_gene: TRBJ2-1; d_gene: NA; CDR3aa: CASSPVSSYNEQFF; CDR3nt: TGTGCCAGCAGCCCAGTAAGCTCCTACAATGAGCAGTTCTTC
abundance: NA; v_gene: TRBV2; j_gene: TRBJ1-5; d_gene: TRBD1; CDR3aa: CASKDSRDRGGQPQHF; CDR3nt: TGTGCCAGCAAAGATAGCCGGGACAGGGGGGGACAGCCCCAGCATTTT
abundance: NA; v_gene: TRBV7-9; j_gene: TRBJ2-7; d_gene: TRBD1; CDR3aa: CASRSGTGQDEQYF; CDR3nt: TGTGCCAGCAGATCCGGGACAGGGCAGGACGAGCAGTACTTC
abundance: NA; v_gene: TRBV7-9; j_gene: TRBJ2-7; d_gene: TRBD2; CDR3aa: CASSDPFGGSHYEQYF; CDR3nt: TGTGCCAGCAGCGACCCCTTTGGCGGGAGTCACTACGAGCAGTACTTC
abundance: NA; v_gene: TRBV29-1; j_gene: TRBJ2-2; d_gene: NA; CDR3aa: CSVDHRDTGELFF; CDR3nt: TGCAGCGTGGACCACAGGGACACCGGGGAGCTGTTTTTT
abundance: once; v_gene: TRBV11-2; j_gene: TRBJ2-5; d_gene: TRBD2; CDR3aa: CASSNNLAGDLLETQYF; CDR3nt: TGTGCCAGCAGCAACAATTTAGCGGGAGATCTCCTGGAGACCCAGTACTTC
abundance: NA; v_gene: TRBV5-1; j_gene: TRBJ2-7; d_gene: TRBD2; CDR3aa: CASSLGLARGSSYEQYF; CDR3nt: TGCGCCAGCAGCTTGGGACTAGCGAGGGGAAGCTCCTACGAGCAGTACTTC
abundance: NA; v_gene: TRBV6-1; j_gene: TRBJ2-7; d_gene: NA; CDR3aa: CASSEGGARGEQYF; CDR3nt: TGTGCCAGCAGTGAAGGTGGGGCCAGGGGCGAGCAGTACTTC
abundance: NA; v_gene: TRBV29-1; j_gene: TRBJ1-2; d_gene: NA; CDR3aa: CSVPRGTYGYTF; CDR3nt: TGCAGCGTCCCTCGGGGTACCTATGGCTACACCTTC
abundance: few; v_gene: TRBV10-3; j_gene: TRBJ1-1; d_gene: NA; CDR3aa: CAISAQTGNTEAFF; CDR3nt: TGTGCCATCAGTGCCCAGACAGGGAACACTGAAGCTTTCTTT
abundance: NA; v_gene: TRBV9; j_gene: TRBJ1-1; d_gene: NA; CDR3aa: CASSVEGTMNTEAFF; CDR3nt: TGTGCCAGCAGCGTAGAGGGGACAATGAACACTGAAGCTTTCTTT
abundance: NA; v_gene: TRBV4-1; j_gene: TRBJ2-1; d_gene: TRBD2; CDR3aa: CASSPIASGSEDEQFF; CDR3nt: TGCGCCAGCAGCCCTATAGCTAGCGGGAGTGAGGATGAGCAGTTCTTC
abundance: NA; v_gene: TRBV5-1; j_gene: TRBJ2-7; d_gene: TRBD1; CDR3aa: CASSYSGQGGEQYF; CDR3nt: TGCGCCAGCAGCTACTCGGGACAGGGTGGCGAGCAGTACTTC
abundance: NA; v_gene: TRBV2; j_gene: TRBJ1-2; d_gene: NA; CDR3aa: CASSTKQGYGYTF; CDR3nt: TGTGCCAGCAGTACTAAACAGGGCTATGGCTACACCTTC
abundance: NA; v_gene: TRBV14; j_gene: TRBJ1-2; d_gene: TRBD1; CDR3aa: CASSYFSGGGNDGYTF; CDR3nt: TGTGCCAGCAGTTATTTCTCAGGGGGCGGGAATGATGGCTACACCTTC
abundance: NA; v_gene: TRBV29-1; j_gene: TRBJ1-1; d_gene: NA; CDR3aa: CSGSETYTEAFF; CDR3nt: TGCAGCGGTAGCGAAACGTACACTGAAGCTTTCTTT
abundance: NA; v_gene: TRBV19; j_gene: TRBJ1-1; d_gene: TRBD1; CDR3aa: CATRQGGTEAFF; CDR3nt: TGTGCCACCAGACAGGGTGGGACTGAAGCTTTCTTT
abundance: NA; v_gene: TRBV7-9; j_gene: TRBJ1-1; d_gene: NA; CDR3aa: CASMPVNTEAFF; CDR3nt: TGTGCCAGCATGCCGGTCAACACTGAAGCTTTCTTT
abundance: NA; v_gene: TRBV30; j_gene: TRBJ2-2; d_gene: TRBD1; CDR3aa: CASGQAAGELFF; CDR3nt: TGTGCCTCCGGACAGGCCGCCGGGGAGCTGTTTTTT
abundance: NA; v_gene: TRBV9; j_gene: TRBJ2-7; d_gene: TRBD1; CDR3aa: CASSITGQGVSEQYF; CDR3nt: TGTGCCAGCAGCATTACCGGACAGGGGGTAAGCGAGCAGTACTTC
abundance: NA; v_gene: TRBV4-2; j_gene: TRBJ1-2; d_gene: NA; CDR3aa: CASSQGEGGHYGYTF; CDR3nt: TGTGCCAGCAGCCAAGGGGAGGGGGGCCACTATGGCTACACCTTC
abundance: few; v_gene: TRBV6-5; j_gene: TRBJ2-7; d_gene: NA; CDR3aa: CASKGLADEQYF; CDR3nt: TGTGCCAGCAAAGGACTCGCGGACGAGCAGTACTTC
abundance: NA; v_gene: TRBV5-5; j_gene: TRBJ1-1; d_gene: TRBD1; CDR3aa: CASSLYWQGAANTEAFF; CDR3nt: TGTGCCAGCAGCTTGTATTGGCAGGGGGCAGCGAACACTGAAGCTTTCTTT
abundance: NA; v_gene: TRBV15; j_gene: TRBJ1-4; d_gene: NA; CDR3aa: CATRSSGKGEKLFF; CDR3nt: TGTGCCACCAGAAGCTCAGGGAAGGGAGAAAAACTGTTTTTT
abundance: few; v_gene: TRBV6-4; j_gene: TRBJ2-1; d_gene: NA; CDR3aa: CASSTDRHNEQFF; CDR3nt: TGTGCCAGCAGCACAGACCGACACAATGAGCAGTTCTTC
abundance: NA; v_gene: TRBV11-1; j_gene: TRBJ1-2; d_gene: TRBD1; CDR3aa: CASSLRQGPYGYTF; CDR3nt: TGTGCCAGCAGCTTGCGACAGGGCCCCTATGGCTACACCTTC
abundance: NA; v_gene: TRBV5-1; j_gene: TRBJ2-3; d_gene: NA; CDR3aa: CASSLVAGQDTQYF; CDR3nt: TGCGCCAGCAGCTTGGTGGCAGGGCAAGATACGCAGTATTTT